What follows are 15 T cell receptor beta chains derived from one specimen sequenced in a study of beta chain features in type 1 diabetes. No antigens are known for them. Reverse transcription of all isolated RNA meant that expressed TCRB transcripts were sequenced. Clones were sequenced by immunoSEQ multiplex PCR, and TCRdb holds only the in-frame ones, with some missing. The repertoire includes around 150,000 clones, about 9.4% of them detected once, and 0.5% sits in the top ten. The study's findings and limits: Within each of all four CD4+ subsets, Type 1 diabetes patients had TCRB CDR3s that were moderately but significantly shorter.

The specimen sequenced was central memory CD4+ T cells from blood. These TCRs come from a man aged 25 to 45 with type 1 diabetes.

The chain combines TRBV29-1 with TRBJ2-3; a weak D match, TRBD1 (6 bases). Per the germline V gene, CDR1 is SQVTM and CDR2 is ANQGSEA. The CDR3 covers 14 residues. V lost 7 bases and J 1 base, leaving 15 bases between the germline ends. The CDR3, as DNA: TGCAGCGGAGGTCACAGGACAGGCACAGATACGCAGTATTTT. It yields the protein CSGGHRTGTDTQYF.

This clone has a handful of counts. The chain combines TRBV15 with TRBJ2-7; unclear D gene. CDR3 length: 14 residues. V was cut by 0 bases and J by 4 bases, with 10 bases left in between. CDR1 LNHNV and CDR2 YYDKDF come from the germline V gene (reference sequence). CDR3 region: CATSRDRSRYEQYF. The DNA of the CDR3 is TGTGCCACCAGCAGAGATCGTAGCCGATACGAGCAGTACTTC.

As DNA, the CDR3 is TGCGCCAGCAGGCGGGACCCAGCCTACGAGCAGTACTTC. Translated, it gives CASRRDPAYEQYF. The chain couples TRBV10-2 to TRBJ2-7; possibly TRBD2 for D (6 bases). Germline CDR1 and CDR2: WSHSY and SAAADI. This CDR3 comprises 13 residues. V lost 6 bases and J 2 bases, leaving 11 bases between the germline ends.

This clone was seen a few times. The genes are TRBV29-1 and TRBJ2-7; 8 nucleotides align to TRBD1. Losses at the gene ends were 8 bases for V and 5 bases for J; bases not matched to a gene: 8. Germline V gene data show CDR1 as SQVTM and CDR2 as ANQGSEA. CDR3 size: 12 residues. CDR3 in DNA: TGCAGCTTCAAAGCGGACAGGGACGAGCAGTACTTC. This sequence encodes CSFKADRDEQYF.

This chain connects TRBV7-3 to TRBJ2-7; the match to TRBD1 covers 11 bases. The germline CDR1 and CDR2 sequences are SGHTA and FQGTGA. The CDR3 is 14 amino acids. Trimming at V came to 0 bases and at J to 5 bases, leaving 0 bases not matched to a gene. In DNA, the CDR3 is TGTGCCAGCAGCTTAACGGGACAGGGGGACGAGCAGTACTTC. Protein: CASSLTGQGDEQYF.

This clone turned up a few times. The chain combines TRBV9 with TRBJ2-1, with 7 positions matching TRBD1. CDR3 length: 15 amino acids. CDR1 and CDR2 (germline): SGDLS, YYNGEE. V lost 0 bases and J lost 6; bases outside the gene matches: 6. In DNA form, the CDR3 reads TGTGCCAGCAGCGTAGCTATAACAGGGGTCAATGAGCAGTTCTTC. This encodes CASSVAITGVNEQFF.

There are a few counts of this clone. V is TRBV6-1 and J is TRBJ2-7; D not certain. Trimming took 2 bases from V and 2 from J, leaving 7 bases between them. This CDR3 has 13 residues. Germline V gives CDR1 MNHNS, CDR2 SASEGT. The DNA of the CDR3 is TGTGCCAGCAGTGAACAGGCCCCCTACGAGCAGTACTTC. Translation gives CASSEQAPYEQYF.

The rearrangement uses TRBV25-1 and TRBJ1-2; 7 nucleotides agree with TRBD1. Per the germline V gene, CDR1 is MGHDK and CDR2 is SYGVNS. The CDR3 covers 16 residues. V lost 3 bases and J lost 8; bases outside the gene matches: 15. The CDR3 coding sequence is TGTGCCAGCAGTGAGGTTGAACCCGACAGGGCCCTGGGCTACACCTTC. This encodes CASSEVEPDRALGYTF.

The chain couples TRBV9 to TRBJ2-5; 7 bases align to TRBD1. The V gene end was trimmed by 0 bases and the J gene end by 3 bases; junction bases not matched to a gene: 2. This CDR3 region has 14 residues. Germline values: CDR1 SGDLS, CDR2 YYNGEE. The CDR3 DNA sequence: TGTGCCAGCAGCGTAGGTCAGGGGGAAGAGACCCAGTACTTC. It codes for CASSVGQGEETQYF.

The rearrangement uses TRBV6-5 and TRBJ2-7; tentatively, D is TRBD1 (6 bases). Germline-derived CDR1 and CDR2 are MNHEY and SVGAGI. This CDR3 spans 14 amino acids. Trimming removed 7 bases from V and 2 bases from J, with 15 bases in between. The CDR3: CASNGAGATYEQYF. The CDR3 bases are TGTGCCAGCAACGGGGCAGGGGCGACCTACGAGCAGTACTTC.

The chain is built from TRBV28 and TRBJ2-3, with D tentatively TRBD1 (5 bases). This CDR3 has 16 amino acids. CDR1 and CDR2 (germline): MDHEN, SYDVKM. The V end was cut by 3 bases, the J end by 0 bases, with 13 bases between. The CDR3 region has the DNA TGTGCCAGCAGTTTTTGGGCGGACACTAGCACAGATACGCAGTATTTT. Protein: CASSFWADTSTDTQYF.

This clone turned up a few times. The chain links TRBV5-4 to TRBJ2-3; tentatively, D is TRBD2 (6 bases). CDR1 and CDR2 (germline): SGHNT, YYREEE (reference sequence). There are 15 residues in the CDR3. V was clipped by 3 bases and J by 2 bases, with 13 bases between them. The CDR3 here is CASSSGTLNTDTQYF. The DNA for the CDR3 is TGTGCCAGCAGCTCCGGGACTTTAAACACAGATACGCAGTATTTT.

Only a few counts were recorded for this clone. The V call is TRBV7-2, the J call TRBJ2-5; TRBD2 is a possible D gene (6 bases). The V gene's germline CDR1 is SGHTA and CDR2 FQGNSA. This CDR3 region has 15 residues. V lost 7 bases, J lost 5 bases, and 20 bases lay in between. In DNA form, the CDR3 reads TGTGCCAGCACCCGGAGTGGGTGGAGGGAGGAGACCCAGTACTTC. This sequence encodes CASTRSGWREETQYF.

This chain joins TRBV5-4 and TRBJ2-5; 8 positions match TRBD1. CDR3 length: 14 residues. Germline V gene data show CDR1 as SGHNT and CDR2 as YYREEE (reference sequence). The V segment lost 4 bases and the J segment 4 bases; nucleotides outside the gene matches: 6. The CDR3 DNA reads as TGTGCCAGCAGCCGACAGGGGAGCACAGAGACCCAGTACTTC. It specifies CASSRQGSTETQYF.

This chain joins TRBV5-4 and TRBJ2-3; D is perhaps TRBD2 (6 bases). In germline, CDR1 is SGHNT, CDR2 YYREEE (reference sequence). CDR3 length: 15 residues. Trimming removed 3 bases from V and 1 base from J, with 12 bases in between. The CDR3 region is CASSSGGLGTDTQYF. The CDR3 region has the DNA TGTGCCAGCAGCTCCGGGGGACTTGGCACAGATACGCAGTATTTT.